The next 17 T cell receptor beta chains were all read from a single sample in a study of cytomegalovirus exposure and HLA in healthy donors (TCRdb year 2017). The library was prepared using the immunoSEQ multiplex PCR assay. For the multiplex PCR, a mixture combining 60 forward primers for TCR Vbeta segments and 13 reverse primers for TCR Jbeta segments was used. This immuneACCESS table, as held by TCRdb, lists in-frame sequences with V and J called but not all clones. Of the missing ones, under half trace to an unresolved V gene in checked studies; the others have no known cause. This sample's listing comprises 85,000 to 110,000 clones. The ten largest clones capture about 3% of the sample. Material for sequencing was PBMCs. These receptors were taken from a man in his forties in good health and CMV-seronegative.

The genes are TRBV27 and TRBJ2-2; TRBD2 matches at 12 bases. CDR1 is MNHEY and CDR2 is SMNVEV in the germline V gene (reference sequence). This CDR3 region has 15 residues. Germline trimming cut 7 bases from V and 6 bases from J; bases unmatched to any gene: 6. The CDR3 DNA reads as TGTGCCAGCAAAATGACTAGCGGGAGTTCCGGGGAGCTGTTTTTT. It specifies CASKMTSGSSGELFF.

V and J are TRBV7-9 and TRBJ1-5; D perhaps matches TRBD1 (5 bases). The CDR3 is made up of 16 amino acids. Looked up from germline, CDR1 is SEHNR and CDR2 is FQNEAQ (reference sequence). V lost 1 base and J 1 base, leaving 11 bases between the germline ends. The CDR3 reads CASSLGAGRSNQPQHF. The CDR3 DNA is TGTGCCAGCAGCTTAGGTGCAGGGCGGAGCAATCAGCCCCAGCATTTT.

The chain has TRBV12-5 and TRBJ1-1, with 9 nucleotides matching TRBD1. V dropped 0 bases and J dropped 0; count of bases not matched to a gene: 11. CDR3 length equals 19 residues. Germline values: CDR1 LGHNT, CDR2 FRNRAP. The CDR3 is CASGLVLTGGITMNTEAFF. The DNA of the CDR3 is TGTGCTAGTGGTTTGGTACTGACAGGGGGTATAACTATGAACACTGAAGCTTTCTTT.

The J gene is TRBJ2-5, the V gene TRBV7-2; D may be TRBD1 (6 bases). The J call may be in error: the DNA end matches TRBJ2-7 better. The CDR3 spans 18 residues. CDR1 is SGHTA and CDR2 is FQGNSA in the germline V gene. CDR3 region: CASSQEITGQTASYEQYF. DNA of the CDR3: TGTGCCAGCAGCCAGGAAATAACAGGGCAAACGGCTTCCTACGAGCAGTACTTC.

The chain combines TRBV28 with TRBJ2-3, with 10 bases that match TRBD2. The CDR3 is 17 residues long. Germline lookup yields CDR1 MDHEN and CDR2 SYDVKM. J lost 4 bases, V lost 3 bases, and 10 bases had no gene match. In DNA form, the CDR3 reads TGTGCCAGCAGTTTGTGGCTAGCGGGAGTAGGGTCAGATACGCAGTATTTT. It yields the protein CASSLWLAGVGSDTQYF.

The chain employs TRBV13 and TRBJ1-3; weak D call: TRBD1 (5 bases). Germline V gene lookup returns CDR1 PRHDT and CDR2 FYEKMQ (reference sequence). The CDR3 loop spans 16 amino acids. V dropped 2 bases and J dropped 4 bases, with 15 bases sitting between them. Here the CDR3 reads CASSLRAGLGGNTIYF. CDR3 DNA: TGTGCCAGCAGCTTAAGAGCAGGGTTGGGGGGAAACACCATATATTTT.

The V call is TRBV27, the J call TRBJ1-4, with D tentatively TRBD1 (6 bases). V lost 7 bases, J lost 5 bases, and 17 bases lay in between. This CDR3 is built from 15 residues. CDR1 MNHEY and CDR2 SMNVEV come from the germline V gene (reference sequence). Here the CDR3 reads CASKRGYQENEKLFF. CDR3 coding DNA: TGTGCCAGCAAAAGGGGGTATCAGGAAAATGAAAAACTGTTTTTT.

V gene TRBV2 combines with J gene TRBJ1-2; tentatively, D is TRBD1 (5 bases). Trimming cost V 8 bases and J 0 bases, with 10 bases left between them. Germline V gene lookup returns CDR1 SNHLY and CDR2 FYNNEI. This CDR3 contains 13 residues. CDR3: CASETGSNYGYTF. The CDR3 DNA reads as TGTGCCAGCGAAACAGGTTCTAACTATGGCTACACCTTC.

This sequence joins TRBV7-2 and TRBJ2-1, with 15 bases identical to TRBD2. CDR1 and CDR2 from the germline V gene are SGHTA and FQGNSA. Unmatched junction bases numbered 2, after V lost 5 bases and J lost 9 bases. CDR3 size: 14 residues. This CDR3 reads CASSLGLAGGEQFF. CDR3 coding DNA: TGTGCCAGCAGCCTGGGACTAGCGGGAGGTGAGCAGTTCTTC. The full variable domain, rest sourced from reference TRBV7-2 and TRBJ2-1, is GAGVSQSPSNKVTEKGKDVELRCDPISGHTALYWYRQSLGQGLEFLIYFQGNSAPDKSGLPSDRFSAERTGGSVSTLTIQRTQQEDSAVYLCASSLGLAGGEQFFGPGTRLTVL.

This chain joins TRBV30 and TRBJ2-7, with D possibly being TRBD1 (6 bases). V was clipped by 3 bases and J by 4 bases, with 22 bases between them. Germline V gene sequence: CDR1 GTSNPN, CDR2 SVGIG (reference sequence). There are 16 residues in the CDR3. CDR3 coding DNA: TGTGCCTGGAGATTTCCCTGGGGCAGGGGAACTTACGAGCAGTACTTC. Encoded protein: CAWRFPWGRGTYEQYF.

The chain links TRBV5-5 to TRBJ1-1, with D possibly being TRBD1 (6 bases). The CDR3 contains 13 residues. V lost 0 bases to trimming and J lost 5 bases, with 8 bases between them. Germline CDR1 and CDR2: SGHKS and YYEKEE (reference sequence). This CDR3 is CASSLAGQTEAFF. CDR3 bases: TGTGCCAGCAGCTTGGCTGGACAGACTGAAGCTTTCTTT.

The chain is built from TRBV7-6 and TRBJ2-7, with a weak D call TRBD2 (6 bases). The V and J ends lost 5 bases and 4 bases respectively, with 9 bases between them. This CDR3 has 12 residues. Germline assignment: CDR1 SGHVS and CDR2 FNYEAQ. CDR3 nucleotide sequence: TGTGCCAGCAGCGGCGGGAATTACGAGCAGTACTTC. Amino acid sequence: CASSGGNYEQYF.

The gene calls are TRBV9 and TRBJ2-7; TRBD2 might be the D (5 bases). This CDR3 has 13 residues. V shed 4 bases and J shed 3 bases, with 11 bases lying between them. Germline loops: CDR1 SGDLS, CDR2 YYNGEE. The DNA for the CDR3 is TGTGCCAGCAGCCCCGGGATCAACTACGAGCAGTACTTC. This gives the protein CASSPGINYEQYF.

V and J are TRBV7-6 and TRBJ2-5; 8 nucleotides line up with TRBD2. The assigned J gene may be wrong: the sequence end matches TRBJ2-7 better. This CDR3 is 14 amino acids long. The germline CDR1 and CDR2 sequences are SGHVS and FNYEAQ. CDR3 DNA: TGTGCCAGCAGTGCTCGGGGGGGGGTCTACGAGCAGTACTTC. The encoded protein is CASSARGGVYEQYF.

CDR3 coding DNA: TGTGCCAGCAGTGAAGCGCTCAGGCGTAACACTGAAGCTTTCTTT. As protein: CASSEALRRNTEAFF. V usage is TRBV2 and J usage is TRBJ1-1, with D uncertain. The germline V gene has CDR1 SNHLY and CDR2 FYNNEI. The V gene lost 0 bases and the J gene lost 2 bases, with 10 bases spanning the gap. This CDR3 spans 15 amino acids. Full variable domain (missing parts from reference TRBV2 and TRBJ1-1): EPEVTQTPSHQVTQMGQEVILRCVPISNHLYFYWYRQILGQKVEFLVSFYNNEISEKSEIFDDQFSVERPDGSNFTLKIRSTKLEDSAMYFCASSEALRRNTEAFFGQGTRLTVV.

This chain connects TRBV2 to TRBJ2-5; possible D gene TRBD1, 6 bases. With 7 bases removed from V and 3 bases from J, the gap between germline ends came to 18 bases. From germline, CDR1 is SNHLY and CDR2 FYNNEI. CDR3 length equals 15 residues. As DNA, the CDR3 is TGTGCCAGCACCGCAGAATATCGGACAGAAGAGACCCAGTACTTC. Its protein product is CASTAEYRTEETQYF. Combining the CDR3 with reference TRBV2 and TRBJ2-5 gives the whole variable domain EPEVTQTPSHQVTQMGQEVILRCVPISNHLYFYWYRQILGQKVEFLVSFYNNEISEKSEIFDDQFSVERPDGSNFTLKIRSTKLEDSAMYFCASTAEYRTEETQYFGPGTRLLVL.

The V gene is TRBV5-1, the J gene TRBJ2-4, with 7 bases identical to TRBD1. Germline V gene lookup returns CDR1 SGHRS and CDR2 YFSETQ. The CDR3 runs to 15 residues. V lost 4 bases to trimming and J lost 4 bases; unmatched junction nucleotides: 8. As DNA, the CDR3 is TGCGCCAGCAGCCCAAGTGGGACAGAAAAAAACATTCAGTACTTC. It specifies CASSPSGTEKNIQYF.